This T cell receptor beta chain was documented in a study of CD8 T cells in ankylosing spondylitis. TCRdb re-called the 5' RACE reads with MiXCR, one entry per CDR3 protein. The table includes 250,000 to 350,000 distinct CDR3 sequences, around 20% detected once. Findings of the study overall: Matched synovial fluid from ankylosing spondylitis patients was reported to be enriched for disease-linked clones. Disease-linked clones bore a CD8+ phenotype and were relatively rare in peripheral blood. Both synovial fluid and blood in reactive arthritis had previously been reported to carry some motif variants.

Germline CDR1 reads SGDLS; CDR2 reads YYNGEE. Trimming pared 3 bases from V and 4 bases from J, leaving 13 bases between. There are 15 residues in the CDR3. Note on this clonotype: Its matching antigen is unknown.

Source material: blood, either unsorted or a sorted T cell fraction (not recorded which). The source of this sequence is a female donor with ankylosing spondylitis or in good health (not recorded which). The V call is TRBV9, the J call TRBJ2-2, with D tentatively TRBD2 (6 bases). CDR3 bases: TGTGCCAGCAGCGCACGGCAGGGAGGCACCGGGGAGCTGTTTTTT. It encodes CASSARQGGTGELFF.